This T cell receptor beta chain was identified during a study of blood T cell repertoires in COVID-19. About the research overall: From T cells, B-cell-depleted T cells, or PBMCs came the material, which was cDNA or gDNA.

V lost 5 bases and J lost 0, with 16 bases in between. Germline CDR1 and CDR2: SEHNR and FQNEAQ (reference sequence). This CDR3 contains 16 residues. Repertoires were generated with immunoSEQ multiplex PCR, while TCRdb's copy carries only in-frame clones and drops some. Of roughly 80,000 clones in the sample, roughly 78% were seen once. This rearrangement joins TRBV7-9 to TRBJ2-5, with a tentative D call TRBD2 (5 bases). This sequence was found in a human donor in a cohort sampled during active COVID-19. The sequencing sample was made of peripheral blood. The CDR3 DNA follows: TGTGCCAGCAGCACCAGTAGAGGAGGCGACCAAGAGACCCAGTACTTC. Translated, it gives CASSTSRGGDQETQYF.